These T cell receptor beta chains were read from a single sample in a study of T cell repertoires in cytomegalovirus infection. TCRdb re-analysed the reads in MiXCR, keeping a single row per CDR3 protein. The sample carries some 320,000 distinct CDR3 sequences, over 7.5% recorded once. Material for sequencing was PBMCs. These receptors were obtained from a human donor in good health (CMV status not recorded). Some clones in this sample may be carry-over from other donors' samples. CDR3s include the opening cysteine and the closing phenylalanine or tryptophan. Fields, in order: V gene, clone size, D gene, J gene, CDR3 DNA, CDR3 protein. D genes are given only for firm matches. Clone sizes are given selectively: once, few, many, or a class where the clone is expanded.

v_call: TRBV7-2
clone_size: many
d_call: TRBD2
j_call: TRBJ2-7
cdr3_nt: TGTGCCAGCAGCTTAGCCGGGACTAGCGGGGGGCAGTACTTC
cdr3_aa: CASSLAGTSGGQYF

v_call: TRBV4-3
clone_size: few
d_call: TRBD2
j_call: TRBJ2-2
cdr3_nt: TGCGCCAGCAGCCAAGAATCGTGGCTAGCGGGAGCGGCCACCGGGGAGCTGTTTTTT
cdr3_aa: CASSQESWLAGAATGELFF

v_call: TRBV28
clone_size: .
d_call: .
j_call: TRBJ1-5
cdr3_nt: TGTGCCAGCAGTTTAGGCAGCGGACCGAGCAATCAGCCCCAGCATTTT
cdr3_aa: CASSLGSGPSNQPQHF

v_call: TRBV7-8
clone_size: .
d_call: .
j_call: TRBJ1-1
cdr3_nt: TGTGCCAGCGCGAGGGGTTTTGGTGCTGAAGCTTTCTTT
cdr3_aa: CASARGFGAEAFF

v_call: TRBV7-2
clone_size: many
d_call: .
j_call: TRBJ2-7
cdr3_nt: TGTGCCAGCAGCTTGGGCGGGGCTACCTACGAGCAGTACTTC
cdr3_aa: CASSLGGATYEQYF

v_call: TRBV11-2
clone_size: few
d_call: .
j_call: TRBJ2-5
cdr3_nt: TGTGCCAGCAGCAAGCAGAGACGCTTAGGTGGAGAGACCCAGTACTTC
cdr3_aa: CASSKQRRLGGETQYF

v_call: TRBV6-2/TRBV6-3
clone_size: few
d_call: TRBD1
j_call: TRBJ1-5
cdr3_nt: TGTGCCAGCAGTCTGGGACAGGGATTAGGCAATCAGCCCCAGCATTTT
cdr3_aa: CASSLGQGLGNQPQHF

v_call: TRBV7-2
clone_size: many
d_call: TRBD2
j_call: TRBJ2-3
cdr3_nt: TGTGCCAGCAGCGTTGGGACTAGTGGGGATACGCAGTATTTT
cdr3_aa: CASSVGTSGDTQYF

v_call: TRBV20-1
clone_size: few
d_call: .
j_call: TRBJ2-5
cdr3_nt: TGCAGTGCTCCAACAAACTGGGAGACCCAGTACTTC
cdr3_aa: CSAPTNWETQYF

v_call: TRBV7-6
clone_size: many
d_call: TRBD2
j_call: TRBJ2-1
cdr3_nt: TGTGCCAGCAGCTTAAACACGGGAGGGTACAATGAGCAGTTCTTC
cdr3_aa: CASSLNTGGYNEQFF

v_call: TRBV6-6
clone_size: many
d_call: TRBD1
j_call: TRBJ1-5
cdr3_nt: TGTGCCAGCAGCCCCGGGACAGAGCACAATCAGCCCCAGCATTTT
cdr3_aa: CASSPGTEHNQPQHF

v_call: TRBV7-2
clone_size: few
d_call: .
j_call: TRBJ2-2
cdr3_nt: TGTGCCAGCAGCTTCCTGAGGGGGGCTGACGGGGAGCTGTTTTTT
cdr3_aa: CASSFLRGADGELFF

v_call: TRBV18
clone_size: many
d_call: .
j_call: TRBJ2-7
cdr3_nt: TGTGCCAGCTCACCAGGGACCCCGCCCGTTCGTGGCGAGCAGTACTTC
cdr3_aa: CASSPGTPPVRGEQYF

v_call: TRBV7-2
clone_size: many
d_call: .
j_call: TRBJ1-2
cdr3_nt: TGTGCCAGCAGCCCCGGCCCCGGACTGAGAAACTATGGCTACACCTTC
cdr3_aa: CASSPGPGLRNYGYTF

v_call: TRBV5-1
clone_size: .
d_call: .
j_call: TRBJ1-4
cdr3_nt: TGCGCCAGCAGCTTGGAATACGGAAAACTGTTTTTT
cdr3_aa: CASSLEYGKLFF

v_call: TRBV24-1
clone_size: many
d_call: TRBD1
j_call: TRBJ2-2
cdr3_nt: TGTGCCAATGACCGGGACAGGGGGAAGACCGGGGAGCTGTTTTTT
cdr3_aa: CANDRDRGKTGELFF

v_call: TRBV7-3
clone_size: few
d_call: TRBD1
j_call: TRBJ2-6
cdr3_nt: TGTGCCAGCAGCTCGCAGGGACGGACAGGGCACTCTGGGGCCAACGTCCTGACTTTC
cdr3_aa: CASSSQGRTGHSGANVLTF